Sequencing of this TCR beta chain was carried out in a study of cytomegalovirus exposure and HLA in healthy donors. Overall study findings and caveats: With later analysis, a missense DCLRE1C variant became linked to TCR beta V- and J-gene trimming.

About this clone: Its antigen remains unknown.

V lost 6 bases and J 4 bases, leaving 15 bases between the germline ends. The germline V gene encodes CDR1 MRHNA and CDR2 SNTAGT. The CDR3 loop spans 14 amino acids. A multiplex PCR was run with 60 Vbeta primers and 13 Jbeta primers. The repertoire was sequenced with immunoSEQ multiplex PCR; TCRdb's copy has only in-frame clones and lacks some. This sample has roughly 100,000 clones, with roughly four fifths found just once. The origin of this receptor is a male donor in good health and CMV-seropositive. The chain employs TRBV6-4 and TRBJ1-1; tentatively, D is TRBD1 (5 bases). Sequencing was performed on PBMCs. CDR3 sequence reads: CASRPDTWSTEAFF. CDR3 bases: TGTGCCAGCAGACCGGACACCTGGAGCACTGAAGCTTTCTTT.